These 25 T cell receptor beta chains share one sample of origin, sequenced in a study of blood T cells in healthy people across ages. With a J-beta primer mix and a sample-barcoded 5' primer, a second PCR ran about 7 to 12 cycles. TCRdb independently ran MiXCR on the 5' RACE reads; one entry per CDR3 protein. This sample carries some 1,800,000 distinct CDR3 sequences, more than 35% of them seen once, and the ten largest clones take more than 20%. Sequenced sample: blood. The receptors were gathered from a human donor in good health.

The chain couples TRBV4-3 to TRBJ2-1; D is uncertain. V dropped 1 base and J dropped 10 bases, with 11 bases sitting between them. This CDR3 spans 13 amino acids. In germline, CDR1 is LGHNA, CDR2 YSLEER. In nucleotides, the CDR3 is TGCGCCAGCAGCCAAGGACTCCACGGCGAGCAGTTCTTC. Translating gives CASSQGLHGEQFF.

This chain connects TRBV5-1 to TRBJ2-7; 8 bases match TRBD1. Germline V CDR1 and CDR2: SGHRS, YFSETQ. This CDR3 region has 16 residues. Trimming at V came to 6 bases and at J to 2 bases, leaving 13 bases not matched to a gene. For the CDR3, the DNA is TGCGCCAGCAATCCTAGTGGACAGGGAATCGCCTACGAGCAGTACTTC. Translation: CASNPSGQGIAYEQYF. Combining the CDR3 with reference TRBV5-1 and TRBJ2-7 gives the whole variable domain KAGVTQTPRYLIKTRGQQVTLSCSPISGHRSVSWYQQTPGQGLQFLFEYFSETQRNKGNFPGRFSGRQFSNSRSEMNVSTLELGDSALYLCASNPSGQGIAYEQYFGPGTRLTVT.

There are a few counts of this clonotype. This rearrangement joins TRBV20-1 to TRBJ2-7; 10 bases match TRBD1. CDR3 length: 15 amino acids. V lost 2 bases and J lost 3; bases outside the gene matches: 7. CDR1 DFQATT and CDR2 SNEGSKA come from the germline V gene (reference sequence). CDR3 nucleotide sequence: TGCAGTGCTAGAACTCCGGGACAGGGGAACTACGAGCAGTACTTC. It encodes CSARTPGQGNYEQYF.

The chain carries TRBV12-3 or TRBV12-4 and TRBJ2-5, with 8 bases aligning to TRBD2. V gave up 7 bases and J gave up 11 bases; unmatched junction bases: 12. The CDR3 has 13 amino acids. CDR3 in DNA: TGTGCCAGCACCGGGACTAGGGTGGGGGAGCAGTACTTC. As protein: CASTGTRVGEQYF.

The genes are TRBV19 and TRBJ1-1, with D possibly matching TRBD1 (5 bases). The CDR3 has 13 amino acids. Between the trimmed V and J ends, which lost 3 bases and 7 bases, there was a span of 12 bases. The germline V gene has CDR1 LNHDA and CDR2 SQIVND (reference sequence). The DNA for the CDR3 is TGTGCCAGTAGTATCGGCAGGGAGGGTGAAGCTTTCTTT. This encodes CASSIGREGEAFF.

This rearrangement joins TRBV10-3 to TRBJ2-1; the match to TRBD1 covers 9 bases. This CDR3 region has 15 residues. The V segment lost 7 bases and the J segment 7 bases; nucleotides outside the gene matches: 11. The germline V gene encodes CDR1 ENHRY and CDR2 SYGVKD. DNA for the CDR3: TGTGCCATCAAGTACCCCGGGACAGGGAGGAATGAGCAGTTCTTC. This codes for CAIKYPGTGRNEQFF.

This chain links TRBV20-1 with TRBJ2-5, with 9 nucleotides matching TRBD2. The J segment lost 2 bases and the V segment lost 1 base, leaving 29 bases of the junction unmatched. CDR1 DFQATT and CDR2 SNEGSKA come from the germline V gene (reference sequence). The CDR3 has 23 residues. The CDR3 DNA reads as TGCAGTGCTAGAGCATTTCGAGATATCCAGCGGGGGGCCACGGGGGGGAGTCAAGAGACCCAGTACTTC. It translates to CSARAFRDIQRGATGGSQETQYF.

A few counts support this clonotype. The rearrangement links TRBV6-2 or TRBV6-3 to TRBJ2-1, with 11 bases fitting TRBD2. Trimming removed 5 bases from V and 4 bases from J; junction bases left unmatched: 4. CDR3 length equals 15 residues. From germline, CDR1 is MNHEY and CDR2 SVGEGT. CDR3 loop: CASSGSGGGYNEQFF. Here the CDR3 DNA reads TGTGCCAGCAGTGGTAGCGGGGGGGGTTACAATGAGCAGTTCTTC.

The V gene is TRBV29-1, the J gene TRBJ2-1; a weak D match, TRBD1 (5 bases). The DNA end is a closer match to TRBJ2-7, so the J assignment may be wrong. This CDR3 has 15 residues. Germline V gene data show CDR1 as SQVTM and CDR2 as ANQGSEA. Here the CDR3 DNA reads TGCAGCGTTGAGGACGACAGAACAATCCACAATGAGCAGTACTTC. Translation: CSVEDDRTIHNEQYF.

Of note for this clonotype: A read error may be the cause here, since a much bigger clone is one base away. The rearrangement uses TRBV2 and TRBJ1-2, with D unresolved. Germline V gene data show CDR1 as SNHLY and CDR2 as FYNNEI. Trimming removed 4 bases at V and 0 bases at J, with 18 bases between. The length of the CDR3 is 17 residues. The CDR3 sequence is CASSALRIGVTNYGYTF. The CDR3 DNA is TGTGCCAGCAGTGCCTTGAGGATAGGCGTTACTAACTATGGCTACACCTTC. Variable domain in full (rest from reference TRBV2 and TRBJ1-2): EPEVTQTPSHQVTQMGQEVILRCVPISNHLYFYWYRQILGQKVEFLVSFYNNEISEKSEIFDDQFSVERPDGSNFTLKIRSTKLEDSAMYFCASSALRIGVTNYGYTFGSGTRLTVV.

The chain uses TRBV7-2 and TRBJ1-5; no clear D. Germline-derived CDR1 and CDR2 are SGHTA and FQGNSA. The CDR3 extends over 14 amino acids. The V gene lost 2 bases and the J gene lost 5 bases, with 10 bases spanning the gap. The CDR3 region is CASSLLQSYQPQHF. The DNA of the CDR3 is TGTGCCAGCAGCTTATTGCAGTCTTATCAGCCCCAGCATTTT.

This clonotype was counted only a few times. This chain links TRBV24-1 with TRBJ2-7, with 9 bases aligning to TRBD1. The trim removed 4 bases at V and 2 bases at J, leaving 8 bases unmatched. Germline assignment: CDR1 KGHDR and CDR2 SFDVKD. The CDR3 spans 16 residues. The CDR3 protein is CATSDLGQGPTYEQYF. The CDR3, as DNA: TGTGCCACCAGTGACCTGGGACAGGGTCCCACCTACGAGCAGTACTTC.

V gene TRBV18 combines with J gene TRBJ2-2; no definite D call. V was trimmed by 3 bases and J by 5 bases, leaving 13 bases between them. Looked up from germline, CDR1 is KGHSH and CDR2 is LQKENI. The CDR3 contains 15 residues. CDR3 sequence reads: CASSPPQRRTGELFF. For the CDR3, the DNA is TGTGCCAGCTCACCGCCCCAAAGGCGGACCGGGGAGCTGTTTTTT.

This clonotype occurred many times. The V call is TRBV20-1, the J call TRBJ2-5, with 7 bases identical to TRBD1. This CDR3 spans 14 amino acids. Germline assignment: CDR1 DFQATT and CDR2 SNEGSKA (reference sequence). The V segment lost 4 bases and the J segment 7 bases; nucleotides outside the gene matches: 12. The CDR3 DNA reads TGCAGTGCTACCCGGGACGACAGGGCTGGGACCCAGTACTTC. It codes for CSATRDDRAGTQYF.

Comment on this clonotype: At one end the junction does not follow the germline gene, possibly because of a read error. The V and J genes are TRBV12-3 or TRBV12-4 and TRBJ2-3, with D maybe TRBD2 (5 bases). The CDR3 has 15 residues. CDR3 nucleotides: TGTGCCAGCAGTTTATTGTCAGGAGGCACAGATACGGAGTATTTT. Its protein product is CASSLLSGGTDTEYF.

This clonotype was recorded a few times. This chain connects TRBV5-6 to TRBJ1-4; 9 positions match TRBD1. CDR3 length: 14 residues. CDR1 and CDR2 (germline): SGHDT, YYEEEE. After removal of 4 bases from V and 8 bases from J, the junction contained 6 bases not matched to a gene. The CDR3 coding sequence is TGTGCCAGCAGCGTGACAGGGGGGGAAGAAAAACTGTTTTTT. It translates to CASSVTGGEEKLFF. The full variable domain, with the rest looked up from reference TRBV5-6 and TRBJ1-4, is DAGVTQSPTHLIKTRGQQVTLRCSPKSGHDTVSWYQQALGQGPQFIFQYYEEEERQRGNFPDRFSGHQFPNYSSELNVNALLLGDSALYLCASSVTGGEEKLFFGSGTQLSVL.

This clonotype occurred a few times. J is TRBJ2-3 and V is TRBV7-3; 9 bases fit TRBD1. V lost 2 bases to trimming and J lost 2 bases; unmatched junction nucleotides: 5. Germline CDR1 reads SGHTA; CDR2 reads FQGTGA. CDR3 size: 16 residues. The CDR3 DNA sequence: TGTGCCAGCAGCTTAGGGACAGGGATTATCACAGATACGCAGTATTTT. Translation gives CASSLGTGIITDTQYF.

The gene calls are TRBV5-5 and TRBJ1-2; D possibly corresponds to TRBD1 (5 bases). The CDR3 totals 17 residues. Trimming removed 7 bases at V and 0 bases at J, with 22 bases between. Germline assignment: CDR1 SGHKS and CDR2 YYEKEE (reference sequence). The CDR3 coding sequence is TGTGCCAGCGGCTCAGCCCGTGCGACAGAAGCTAACTATGGCTACACCTTC. Protein sequence: CASGSARATEANYGYTF.

The chain uses TRBV28 and TRBJ1-2; a weak D match, TRBD1 (5 bases). CDR1 and CDR2 from the germline V gene are MDHEN and SYDVKM. The CDR3 consists of 15 residues. V gave up 2 bases and J gave up 7 bases, with 17 bases separating them. This CDR3 is CASSLIVIGTPGYTF. The CDR3 nucleotides read TGTGCCAGCAGTTTAATAGTTATTGGGACTCCTGGCTACACCTTC.

V usage is TRBV15 and J usage is TRBJ1-1; D remains unclear. V was cut by 5 bases and J by 7 bases, with 14 bases left in between. The CDR3 sequence is 13 residues long. In germline, CDR1 is LNHNV, CDR2 YYDKDF (reference sequence). CDR3 sequence: CATSVGPASEAFF. DNA for the CDR3: TGTGCCACCAGCGTGGGTCCCGCAAGTGAAGCTTTCTTT.

The chain uses TRBV7-2 and TRBJ2-4; D is perhaps TRBD1 (6 bases). V was shortened by 5 bases and J by 13 bases, with 15 bases between the two germline ends. This CDR3 region has 12 residues. Germline V gives CDR1 SGHTA, CDR2 FQGNSA. This chain's CDR3 is CASSMTGPPQYF. CDR3 DNA: TGTGCCAGCAGCATGACAGGTCCTCCCCAGTACTTC.

In its sample, this clonotype was seen a few times. The chain employs TRBV7-2 and TRBJ2-7; D might be TRBD1 or TRBD2, each matching 5 bases. CDR3 size: 14 residues. Germline loops: CDR1 SGHTA, CDR2 FQGNSA. Between the trimmed V and J ends, which lost 5 bases and 0 bases, there was a span of 11 bases. As DNA, the CDR3 is TGTGCCAGCAGCCGAATTGGGACCTCCTACGAGCAGTACTTC. Its protein product is CASSRIGTSYEQYF.

This clonotype was detected ten times or more. V is TRBV20-1 and J is TRBJ2-5, with D possibly matching TRBD1 (7 bases). The CDR3 has 13 residues. V dropped 5 bases and J dropped 4 bases, with 14 bases sitting between them. Germline CDR1 DFQATT, CDR2 SNEGSKA (reference sequence). DNA for the CDR3: TGCAGTGCTGGCAACAGGGGAGGAGAGACCCAGTACTTC. This sequence encodes CSAGNRGGETQYF.

The chain joins TRBV6-1 to TRBJ2-1; tentatively, D is TRBD2 (6 bases). Germline V gene sequence: CDR1 MNHNS, CDR2 SASEGT. Trimming stripped 5 bases from V and 7 bases from J, with 12 bases between. This CDR3 has 13 amino acids. The CDR3 region has the DNA TGTGCCAGCAGTCGAGGGGAGGAGAATGAGCAGTTCTTC. Translating it yields CASSRGEENEQFF.

This clonotype was seen a handful of times. This chain joins TRBV29-1 and TRBJ1-1; D remains unclear. Trimming shortened V by 4 bases and J by 5 bases, and 8 bases separated the two germline ends. Germline loops: CDR1 SQVTM, CDR2 ANQGSEA. CDR3 size: 11 residues. CDR3 loop: CSVAQRTEAFF. CDR3 in DNA: TGCAGCGTTGCCCAAAGAACTGAAGCTTTCTTT.